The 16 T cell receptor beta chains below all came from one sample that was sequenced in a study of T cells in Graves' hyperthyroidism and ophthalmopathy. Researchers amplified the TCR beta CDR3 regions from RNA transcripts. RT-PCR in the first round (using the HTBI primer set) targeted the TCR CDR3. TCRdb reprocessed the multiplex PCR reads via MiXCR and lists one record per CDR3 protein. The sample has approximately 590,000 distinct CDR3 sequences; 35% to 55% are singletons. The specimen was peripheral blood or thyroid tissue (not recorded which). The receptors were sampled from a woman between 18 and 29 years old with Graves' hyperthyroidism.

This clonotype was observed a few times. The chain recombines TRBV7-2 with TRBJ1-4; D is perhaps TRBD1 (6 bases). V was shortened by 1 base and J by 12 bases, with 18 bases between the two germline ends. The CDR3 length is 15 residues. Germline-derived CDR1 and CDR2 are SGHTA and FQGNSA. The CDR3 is CASSLGRGHRGELFF. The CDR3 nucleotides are TGTGCCAGCAGCTTAGGGCGGGGGCACCGAGGGGAACTGTTTTTT.

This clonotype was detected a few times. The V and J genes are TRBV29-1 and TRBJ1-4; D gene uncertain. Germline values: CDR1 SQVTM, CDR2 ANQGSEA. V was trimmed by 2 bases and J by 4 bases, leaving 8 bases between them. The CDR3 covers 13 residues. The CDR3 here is CSVEFSSNEKLFF. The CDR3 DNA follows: TGCAGCGTTGAATTTTCGAGTAATGAAAAACTGTTTTTT.

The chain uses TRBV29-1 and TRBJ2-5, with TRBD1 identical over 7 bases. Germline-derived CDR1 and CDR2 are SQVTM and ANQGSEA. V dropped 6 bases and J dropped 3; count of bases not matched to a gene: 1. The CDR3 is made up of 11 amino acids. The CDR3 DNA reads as TGCAGCGTGACAGGGAAAGAGACCCAGTACTTC. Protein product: CSVTGKETQYF.

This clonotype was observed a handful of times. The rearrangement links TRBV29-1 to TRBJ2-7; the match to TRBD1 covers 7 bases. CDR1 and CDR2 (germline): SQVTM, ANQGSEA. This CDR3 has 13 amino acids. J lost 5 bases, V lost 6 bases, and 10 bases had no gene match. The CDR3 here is CSVLTGDGNEQYF. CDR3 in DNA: TGCAGCGTCCTAACAGGGGATGGGAACGAGCAGTACTTC.

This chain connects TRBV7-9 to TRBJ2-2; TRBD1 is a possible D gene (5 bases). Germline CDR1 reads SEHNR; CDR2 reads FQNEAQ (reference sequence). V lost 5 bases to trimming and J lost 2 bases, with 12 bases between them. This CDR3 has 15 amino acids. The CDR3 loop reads CASSQDDSNTGELFF. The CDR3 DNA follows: TGTGCCAGCAGCCAGGACGACAGTAACACCGGGGAGCTGTTTTTT.

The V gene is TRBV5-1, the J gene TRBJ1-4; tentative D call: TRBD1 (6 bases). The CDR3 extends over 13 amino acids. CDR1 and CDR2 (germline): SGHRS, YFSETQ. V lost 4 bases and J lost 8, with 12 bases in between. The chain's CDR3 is CASSQEGGEKLFF. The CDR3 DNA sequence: TGCGCCAGCAGCCAGGAAGGGGGAGAAAAACTGTTTTTT.

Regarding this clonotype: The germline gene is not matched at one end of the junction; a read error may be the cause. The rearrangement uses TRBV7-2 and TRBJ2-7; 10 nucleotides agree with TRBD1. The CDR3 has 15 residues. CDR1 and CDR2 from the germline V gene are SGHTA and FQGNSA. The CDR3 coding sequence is TGTGCCAGCAGCCGAGGACAGGGGGGTCACTACGGGCAGTACTTC. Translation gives CASSRGQGGHYGQYF. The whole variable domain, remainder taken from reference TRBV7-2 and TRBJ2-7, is GAGVSQSPSNKVTEKGKDVELRCDPISGHTALYWYRQSLGQGLEFLIYFQGNSAPDKSGLPSDRFSAERTGGSVSTLTIQRTQQEDSAVYLCASSRGQGGHYGQYFGPGTRLTVT.

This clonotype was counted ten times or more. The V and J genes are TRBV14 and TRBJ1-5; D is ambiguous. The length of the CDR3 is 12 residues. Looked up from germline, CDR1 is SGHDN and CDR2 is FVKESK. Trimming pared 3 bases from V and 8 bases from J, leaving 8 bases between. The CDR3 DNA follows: TGTGCCAGCAGCCATGGCCGCGAGCCCCAGCATTTT. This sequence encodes CASSHGREPQHF.

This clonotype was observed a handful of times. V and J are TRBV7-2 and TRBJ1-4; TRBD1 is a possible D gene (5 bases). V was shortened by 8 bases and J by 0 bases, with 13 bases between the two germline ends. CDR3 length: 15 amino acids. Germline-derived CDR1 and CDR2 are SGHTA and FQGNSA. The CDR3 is CASRFKGPTNEKLFF. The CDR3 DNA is TGTGCCAGCCGGTTTAAGGGACCAACTAATGAAAAACTGTTTTTT.

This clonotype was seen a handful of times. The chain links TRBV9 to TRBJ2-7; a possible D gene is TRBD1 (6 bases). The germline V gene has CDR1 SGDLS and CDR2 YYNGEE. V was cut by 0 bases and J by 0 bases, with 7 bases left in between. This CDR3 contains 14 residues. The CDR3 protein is CASSVEDSSYEQYF. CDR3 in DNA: TGTGCCAGCAGCGTAGAGGACAGCTCCTACGAGCAGTACTTC.

In DNA form, the CDR3 reads TGCAGCGCAGCCGGGACAGGGCCTAACTATGGCTACACCTTC. It codes for CSAAGTGPNYGYTF. The V call is TRBV29-1, the J call TRBJ1-2, with TRBD1 matching over 9 bases. CDR1 is SQVTM, CDR2 ANQGSEA, per germline. V was pared by 7 bases and J by 0 bases, with 6 bases of the junction left unmatched. The CDR3 is 14 residues long.

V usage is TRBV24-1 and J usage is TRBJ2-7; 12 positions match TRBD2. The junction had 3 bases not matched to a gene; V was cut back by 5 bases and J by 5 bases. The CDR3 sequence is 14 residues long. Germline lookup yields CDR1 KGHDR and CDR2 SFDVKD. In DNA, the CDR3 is TGTGCCACCAGTGGCGGACTAGCGGGAAACGAGCAGTACTTC. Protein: CATSGGLAGNEQYF.

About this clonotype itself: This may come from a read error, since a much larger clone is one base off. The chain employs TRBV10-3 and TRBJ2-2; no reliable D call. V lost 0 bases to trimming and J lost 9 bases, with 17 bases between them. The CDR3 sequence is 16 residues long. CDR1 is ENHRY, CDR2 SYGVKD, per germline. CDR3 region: CAISESRYSDTRELFF. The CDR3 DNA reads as TGTGCCATCAGTGAGTCTCGCTACAGCGATACCAGGGAGCTGTTTTTT.

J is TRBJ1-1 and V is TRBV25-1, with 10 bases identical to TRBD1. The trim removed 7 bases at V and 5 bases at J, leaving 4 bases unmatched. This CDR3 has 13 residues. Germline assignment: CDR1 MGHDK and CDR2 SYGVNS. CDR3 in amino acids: CASKTGGHTEAFF. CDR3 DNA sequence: TGTGCCAGCAAGACAGGGGGCCATACTGAAGCTTTCTTT.

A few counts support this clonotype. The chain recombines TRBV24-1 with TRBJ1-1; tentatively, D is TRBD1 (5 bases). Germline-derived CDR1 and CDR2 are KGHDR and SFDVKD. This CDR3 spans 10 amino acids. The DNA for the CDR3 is TGTGCTACAGGGAACACTGAAGCTTTCTTT. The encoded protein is CATGNTEAFF.

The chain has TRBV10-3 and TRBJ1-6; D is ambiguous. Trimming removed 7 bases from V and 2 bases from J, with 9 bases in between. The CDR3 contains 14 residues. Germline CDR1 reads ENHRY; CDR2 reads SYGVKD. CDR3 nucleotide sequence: TGTGCCATCACCGAAGGGACCTATAATTCACCCCTCCACTTT. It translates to CAITEGTYNSPLHF.